This T cell receptor beta chain was documented in a study of cytomegalovirus exposure and HLA in healthy donors (dated by TCRdb to about 2017). In the study overall: An earlier analysis of approximately 600 of the donors reported approximately 300 Gb of sequence data and approximately 110 million unique TCR beta sequences from 150 million to 200 million T cells. An early release that covered several hundred HLA-typed donors contained around 330 gigabases of sequencing data and 65 million to 100 million unique TCR sequences. The genetic ancestry cluster associated with self-reported Caucasian donors included about 84% of the 300 to 450 genotyped donors. The study aimed to test whether cataloging public T cell receptors could reveal signatures of past pathogen exposure. Using immunosequencing, the study profiled T cell repertoires from 640 or so subjects and related those repertoires to cytomegalovirus serostatus. Besides the first cohort of roughly 660 subjects, a separate validation cohort made up of 120 different subjects was used. The study combined high-throughput TCR immunosequencing, statistical association of individual TCRs with disease status, and machine learning to predict cytomegalovirus infection status. In a later analysis, previously published TCR beta repertoires from fewer than 750 donors were re-analyzed and high-resolution HLA genotyping was added so that TCR occurrence patterns could be studied. Rather than drawing on any new phenotypic data, the later analysis identified candidate immune exposures from TCR beta sequences and the way those sequences occurred across donors. An earlier analysis of around 540 of the donors applied high-throughput TCR beta sequencing to assess whether each TCR beta V gene segment acted as functional or pseudogenic. Donor age, sex, ethnicity and CMV serostatus were compiled together with the repertoire data. In a later genetic analysis, genome-wide SNP genotypes for about 55% of the roughly 700 donors were used, and that subset was treated as a discovery cohort. Every repertoire in the discovery cohort had been generated on one and the same sequencing platform. Class I and class II HLA loci were covered by the typing at four-digit resolution. Typing coverage differed by locus: A, B, C, DRB1 and DQB1 were typed in roughly 629-640 donors, DQA1 in 522, DPA1 in over 600, and DPB1 in approximately 450. Roughly five DR-DQ haplotypes were treated as single units for association and clustering because of strong linkage in the cohort. Among about 370 genotyped donors of the cohort, an average of around 250,000 unique TCR beta nucleotide sequences was sequenced per donor, of which 15% to 20% were non-productive. Here is what the overall study found, with its caveats: In a later analysis, HLA-associated TCR beta chains were found to be more clonally expanded and to have lower generation probabilities than equally common non-associated chains. Several of the top co-occurrence clusters appeared to be linked to parvovirus B19, influenza, CMV and Epstein-Barr virus, according to a later analysis. While some public TCRs were present in many individuals, most TCR sequences turned up only very rarely across donors. Assigning TCR associations to individual alleles was difficult when HLA alleles, especially DR and DQ, strongly co-occurred. Fewer than 20 rarely observed V segments, including chromosome 9 orphons, were excluded from the earlier analysis of some 590 of the donors because counts were too low. The authors suggested that the approach could potentially be extended to other disease states and immunological phenotypes. A total of roughly 160 TCR beta chains were listed by the study as associated with cytomegalovirus. The only immune exposure information available for the cohort was CMV serostatus. Some IMGT-functional V segments, including TRBV6-2 and TRBV6-3, could not be distinguished by the 87-base-pair reads and were therefore excluded. Specific HLA alleles were associated with around 18,000 TCR beta sequences at a false discovery rate of 0.05 in a later analysis. The presence/absence analyses assumed that sequencing depth was roughly uniform across donors, and that assumption may not be true. In this cohort, only TCR beta chains were sequenced, and detectable features were limited by the absence of alpha or paired-chain data. A further reported finding was that TCR beta sequences accurately predicted the HLA-A and HLA-B alleles for most subjects in the first cohort. In a later analysis, most CMV-associated TCR beta chains were found to appear HLA-restricted, with HLA associations seemingly driven largely by CMV exposure. In an earlier analysis of some 550 of the donors, most TCR beta V segments were observed in productive rearrangements about 90% or about 30% of the time, broadly matching IMGT annotations. In a later genetic analysis, fewer N-insertions in productive TCRs were reported among donors in an Asian-associated ancestry cluster than the roughly 640-donor mean. A cluster of highly shared sequence variants was judged likely to represent a technical artifact of the sequencing pipeline. Cytomegalovirus status was reported to be diagnosed by the classifier with high specificity and sensitivity in both the original and validation cohorts. Because some donors lacked HLA typing at each locus, the association tests relied only on the typed subset. Three of the identified cytomegalovirus-associated TCR beta chains were confirmed in vitro to be specific for cytomegalovirus antigens. A later genetic analysis associated a missense DCLRE1C variant with V-gene and J-gene trimming of TCR beta chains, and an independent cohort replicated the association. Correlated functional status among segregating V segments might be attributable to linkage disequilibrium, but an unknown experimental factor could not be ruled out. A later analysis found that TCR association rates varied across HLA loci, with DRB1 alleles showing the most associated TCRs and HLA-C alleles the fewest.

To prepare the library, the immunoSEQ multiplex PCR assay was applied. The multiplex PCR relied on a mix of 60 forward primers for TCR Vbeta segments and 13 reverse primers for TCR Jbeta segments. The CDR3 region of rearranged TCR beta genes was amplified from genomic DNA with a multiplex PCR assay. On the Illumina HiSeq System, the amplified TCR beta libraries were sequenced as 87-base-pair reads. The study's own analysis went as follows. Across the 700 or so repertoires, a later analysis counted about 81 million unique TCR beta chains, 8.5 million to 12 million of which were shared by at least two donors. To remove PCR and sequencing errors, raw reads were error-corrected and collapsed into unique sequences using a nearest-neighbor algorithm that merged closely related sequences. To assign V, D and J gene segments, CDR3 sequences were aligned to IMGT reference sequences. Each retained sequence needed at least a six-nucleotide match to both a V gene segment and a J gene segment. Rearrangements were classified as productive when the CDR3 lacked stop codons and remained in frame with V and J, and all other rearrangements were classified as non-productive. Following IMGT convention, CDR3 was defined as the stretch from the second conserved V-encoded cysteine to the conserved J-encoded phenylalanine. In an earlier analysis of some 550 of the donors, sequences lacking an unambiguous match to a single V gene segment were excluded. In an earlier analysis of a few hundred of the donors, V segments were called functional above 56.7% productive rearrangements and were called segregating when the between-donor standard deviation exceeded 5%. To diagnose cytomegalovirus status from the catalog of TCR beta chain sequences, a statistical classification framework was built. In a later analysis, V and J genes were assigned by comparing TCR nucleotide sequences against IMGT/GENE-DB human TR gene sequences. A later analysis assigned CDR3 sequences and most-parsimonious VDJ recombination scenarios with the TCRdist pipeline. In a later analysis, each TCR beta chain was defined by its CDR3 amino acid sequence together with its V-gene family, and reads without a unique V-gene family were excluded. As a way to deal with suspected cross-contamination and a sequencing artifact, a later analysis dropped 500 to 700 nucleotide sequences that were highly shared and had low generation probability. In a later analysis, a clonal expansion index for each public chain was calculated from normalized within-repertoire ranks of inferred template counts. In a later analysis, generation probabilities were computed with a VDJ recombination model fitted to out-of-frame rearrangements, and the resulting probabilities were checked against IGoR. Hypergeometric tests were used in a later analysis to score TCR-TCR, TCR-HLA and TCR-CMV co-occurrence, with a repertoire-size bias correction applied to the TCR pairs. To estimate false discovery rates, a later analysis permuted the HLA or CMV assignments 20 times. In a later analysis, co-occurring TCRs were grouped with DBSCAN, and TCRdist sequence similarity was added when clustering was performed within HLA-allele-positive subsets. Repertoires with fewer than 30,000 or more than 120,000 public chains, plus five repertoires with anomalous nucleotide sharing, were excluded from co-occurrence clustering. In its TCRdb copy, this immuneACCESS table keeps in-frame sequences only and misses some clones. Where compared with another copy, unresolved V genes explain less than half of these, and the others have no known cause. V, J and clone size are taken as reported in that table, and D and trimming were inferred from the DNA itself. In all, the sample holds some 87,000 clones, and 60% to 80% of those were seen once. The ten largest clones capture 22% of the sample.

From a lookup of the germline V gene, CDR1 and CDR2 are MDHEN and SYDVKM. The CDR3 runs 16 residues from the cysteine to the phenylalanine. Solely the CDR3 DNA is kept, with 48 bases framed from the first base. V is reduced by 5 bases and J by 0 bases, leaving a spacing of 14 bases between them. The cohort consisted of hundreds of healthy bone marrow donors. Cohort members were all nominally healthy when sampled, although unrecorded immune exposures were likely present. The donor tested CMV seropositive, placing the donor among the 290 or so seropositive members of the cohort. Each donor provided a peripheral blood sample, and peripheral blood mononuclear cells were used for TCR beta sequencing. The Qiagen DNeasy Blood Extraction Kit was used to extract genomic DNA from the blood cell samples. A few counts support this clone. Its cognate antigen has yet to be identified. The sample holds no much larger clone one base away, and base qualities are not on file.

The TCR originated in a middle-aged woman in good health and CMV-seropositive. This chain joins TRBV28 to TRBJ2-1, with TRBD2 perhaps the D gene, on 5 matching bases. The sample comprised PBMCs. The DNA sequence reads TGTGCCAGCAGTCGGGCGAGCGGAAGCTCCTACAATGAGCAGTTCTTC. It translates to CASSRASGSSYNEQFF. The reference TRBV28 and TRBJ2-1 proteins fill in what lies around the CDR3, so the full variable domain reads DVKVTQSSRYLVKRTGEKVFLECVQDMDHENMFWYRQDPGLGLRLIYFSYDVKMKEKGDIPEGYSVSREKKERFSLILESASTNQTSMYLCASSRASGSSYNEQFFGPGTRLTVL.